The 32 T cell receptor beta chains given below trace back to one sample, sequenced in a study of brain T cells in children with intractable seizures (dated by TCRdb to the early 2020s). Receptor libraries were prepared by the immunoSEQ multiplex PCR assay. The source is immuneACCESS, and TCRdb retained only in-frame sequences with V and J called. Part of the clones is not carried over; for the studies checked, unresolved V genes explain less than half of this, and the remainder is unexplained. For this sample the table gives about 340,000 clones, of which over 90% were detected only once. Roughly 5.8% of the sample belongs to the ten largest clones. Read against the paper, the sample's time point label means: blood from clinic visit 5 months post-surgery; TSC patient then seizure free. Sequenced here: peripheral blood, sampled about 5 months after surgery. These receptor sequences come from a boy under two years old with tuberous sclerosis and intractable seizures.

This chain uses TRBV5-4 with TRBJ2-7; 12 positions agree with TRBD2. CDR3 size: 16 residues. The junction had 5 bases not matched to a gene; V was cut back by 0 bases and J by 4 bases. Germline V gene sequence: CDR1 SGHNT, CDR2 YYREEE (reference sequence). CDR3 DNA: TGTGCCAGCAGCTTGGGGACTAGCGGGGCCACTTACGAGCAGTACTTC. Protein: CASSLGTSGATYEQYF. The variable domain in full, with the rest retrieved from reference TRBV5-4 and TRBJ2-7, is ETGVTQSPTHLIKTRGQQVTLRCSSQSGHNTVSWYQQALGQGPQFIFQYYREEENGRGNFPPRFSGLQFPNYSSELNVNALELDDSALYLCASSLGTSGATYEQYFGPGTRLTVT.

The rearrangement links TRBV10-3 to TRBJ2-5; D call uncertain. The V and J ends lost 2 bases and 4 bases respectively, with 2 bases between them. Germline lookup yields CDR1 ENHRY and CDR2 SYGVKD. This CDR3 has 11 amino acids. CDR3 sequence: CAISERETQYF. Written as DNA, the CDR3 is TGTGCCATCAGTGAGAGAGAGACCCAGTACTTC.

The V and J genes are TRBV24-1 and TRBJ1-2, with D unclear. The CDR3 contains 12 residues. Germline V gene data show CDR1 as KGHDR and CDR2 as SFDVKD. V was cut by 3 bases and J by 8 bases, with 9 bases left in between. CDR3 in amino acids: CATSDTTYGYTF. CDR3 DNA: TGTGCCACCAGTGATACGACCTACGGCTACACCTTC.

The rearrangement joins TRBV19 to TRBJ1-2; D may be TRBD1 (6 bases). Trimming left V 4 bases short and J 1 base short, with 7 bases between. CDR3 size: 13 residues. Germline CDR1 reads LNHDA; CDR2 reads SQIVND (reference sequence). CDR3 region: CASSKGGNYGYTF. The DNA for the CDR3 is TGTGCCAGTAGTAAAGGGGGTAACTATGGCTACACCTTC.

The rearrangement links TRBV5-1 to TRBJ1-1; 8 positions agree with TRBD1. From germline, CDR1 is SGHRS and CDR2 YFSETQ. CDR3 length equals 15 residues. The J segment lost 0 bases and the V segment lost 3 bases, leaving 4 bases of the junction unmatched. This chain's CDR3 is CASSSAGQVNTEAFF. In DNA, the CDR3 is TGCGCCAGCAGCTCAGCGGGACAGGTGAACACTGAAGCTTTCTTT. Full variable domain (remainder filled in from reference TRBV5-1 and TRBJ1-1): KAGVTQTPRYLIKTRGQQVTLSCSPISGHRSVSWYQQTPGQGLQFLFEYFSETQRNKGNFPGRFSGRQFSNSRSEMNVSTLELGDSALYLCASSSAGQVNTEAFFGQGTRLTVV.

The CDR3 nucleotides are TGTGCCAGCAGCCACCCCCTAACACTTAGCCATACCTACGAGCAGTACTTC. Translation gives CASSHPLTLSHTYEQYF. The chain employs TRBV7-3 and TRBJ2-7; D remains unclear. This CDR3 is built from 17 residues. Germline CDR1 reads SGHTA; CDR2 reads FQGTGA. With 5 bases removed from V and 2 bases from J, the gap between germline ends came to 22 bases. Looking up the rest from reference TRBV7-3 and TRBJ2-7 gives the full variable domain: GAGVSQTPSNKVTEKGKYVELRCDPISGHTALYWYRQSLGQGPEFLIYFQGTGAADDSGLPNDRFFAVRPEGSVSTLKIQRTERGDSAVYLCASSHPLTLSHTYEQYFGPGTRLTVT.

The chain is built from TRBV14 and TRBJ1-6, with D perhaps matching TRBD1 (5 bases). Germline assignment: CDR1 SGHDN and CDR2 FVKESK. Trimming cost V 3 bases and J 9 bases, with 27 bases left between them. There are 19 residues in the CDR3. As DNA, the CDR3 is TGTGCCAGCAGCCACGACACCCGGATTCAGGGTCAAAGAGGTTCACCCCTCCACTTT. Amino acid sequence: CASSHDTRIQGQRGSPLHF.

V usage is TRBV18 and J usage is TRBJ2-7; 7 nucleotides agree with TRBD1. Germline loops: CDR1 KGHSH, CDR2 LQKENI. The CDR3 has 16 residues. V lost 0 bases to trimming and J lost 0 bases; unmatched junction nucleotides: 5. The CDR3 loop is CASSPPQGVSSYEQYF. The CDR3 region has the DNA TGTGCCAGCTCACCACCCCAGGGGGTCAGCTCCTACGAGCAGTACTTC.

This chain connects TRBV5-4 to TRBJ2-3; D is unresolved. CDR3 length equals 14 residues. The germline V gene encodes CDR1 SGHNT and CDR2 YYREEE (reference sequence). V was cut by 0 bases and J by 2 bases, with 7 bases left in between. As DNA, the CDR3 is TGTGCCAGCAGCTTGGGGGCCAACACAGATACGCAGTATTTT. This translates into CASSLGANTDTQYF.

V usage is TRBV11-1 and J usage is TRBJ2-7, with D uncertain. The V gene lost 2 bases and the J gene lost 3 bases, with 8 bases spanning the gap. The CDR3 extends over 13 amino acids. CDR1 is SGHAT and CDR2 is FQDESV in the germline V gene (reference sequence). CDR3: CASSLSVYYEQYF. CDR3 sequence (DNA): TGTGCCAGCAGCTTAAGCGTCTACTACGAGCAGTACTTC.

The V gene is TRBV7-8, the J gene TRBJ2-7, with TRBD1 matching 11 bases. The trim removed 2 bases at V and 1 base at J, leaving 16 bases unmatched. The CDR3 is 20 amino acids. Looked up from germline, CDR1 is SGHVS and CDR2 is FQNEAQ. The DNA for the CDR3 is TGTGCCAGCAGCTTACATCGGACAGGGGGCGCGTTATCGGGATCCTACGAGCAGTACTTC. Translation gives CASSLHRTGGALSGSYEQYF.

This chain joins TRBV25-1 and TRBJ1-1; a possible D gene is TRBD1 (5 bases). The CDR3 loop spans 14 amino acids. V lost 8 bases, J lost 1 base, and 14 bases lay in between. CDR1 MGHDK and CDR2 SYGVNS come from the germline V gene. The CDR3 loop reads CASGHQGKNTEAFF. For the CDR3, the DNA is TGTGCCAGCGGACATCAAGGGAAGAACACTGAAGCTTTCTTT.

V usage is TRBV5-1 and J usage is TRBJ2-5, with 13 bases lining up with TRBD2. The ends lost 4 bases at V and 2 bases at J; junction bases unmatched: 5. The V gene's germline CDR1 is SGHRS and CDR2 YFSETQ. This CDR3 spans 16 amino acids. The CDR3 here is CASSHTSGGVQETQYF. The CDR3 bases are TGCGCCAGCAGCCACACTAGCGGGGGGGTTCAAGAGACCCAGTACTTC.

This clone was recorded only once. The CDR3 nucleotides read TGTGCCAGCAGCCAAGAAAGCGGGAGACGATACGAGCAGTACTTC. Its protein product is CASSQESGRRYEQYF. The chain carries TRBV3-1 (or the pseudogene TRBV3-2) and TRBJ2-7, with 8 bases fitting TRBD2. V was clipped by 0 bases and J by 4 bases; unmatched bases: 5. Germline CDR1 LGHDT, CDR2 YNNKEL (reference sequence). The CDR3 spans 15 residues.

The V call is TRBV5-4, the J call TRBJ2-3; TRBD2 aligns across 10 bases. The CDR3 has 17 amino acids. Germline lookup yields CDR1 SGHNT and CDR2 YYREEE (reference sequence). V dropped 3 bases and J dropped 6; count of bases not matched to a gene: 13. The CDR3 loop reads CASSSPELAGVWDTQYF. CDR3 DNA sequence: TGTGCCAGCAGCTCGCCCGAGCTAGCGGGAGTTTGGGATACGCAGTATTTT.

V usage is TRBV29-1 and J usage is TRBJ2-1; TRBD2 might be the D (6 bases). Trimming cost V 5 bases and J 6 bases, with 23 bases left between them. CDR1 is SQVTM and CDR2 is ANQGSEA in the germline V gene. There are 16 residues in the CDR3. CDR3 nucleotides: TGCAGCGTTAACGAAGCTGGACTACGTCCGGGCAATGAGCAGTTCTTC. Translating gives CSVNEAGLRPGNEQFF.

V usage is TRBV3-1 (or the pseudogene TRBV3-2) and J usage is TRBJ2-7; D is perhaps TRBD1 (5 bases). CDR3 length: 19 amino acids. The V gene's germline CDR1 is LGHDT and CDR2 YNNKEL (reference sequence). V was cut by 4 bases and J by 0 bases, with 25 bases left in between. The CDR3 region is CASSLNITETASTSYEQYF. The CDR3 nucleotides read TGTGCCAGCAGCCTTAATATCACAGAGACAGCCTCTACCTCCTACGAGCAGTACTTC.

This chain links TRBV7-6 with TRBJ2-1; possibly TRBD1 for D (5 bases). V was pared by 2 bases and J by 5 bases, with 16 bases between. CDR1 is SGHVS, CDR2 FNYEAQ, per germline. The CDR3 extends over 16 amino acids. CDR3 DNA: TGTGCCAGCAGCTTATATACAGGTTTTCCGAACAATGAGCAGTTCTTC. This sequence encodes CASSLYTGFPNNEQFF.

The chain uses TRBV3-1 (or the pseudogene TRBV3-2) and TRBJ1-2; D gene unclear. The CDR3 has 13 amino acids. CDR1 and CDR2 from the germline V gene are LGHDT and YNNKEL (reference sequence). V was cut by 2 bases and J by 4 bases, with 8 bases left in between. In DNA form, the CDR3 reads TGTGCCAGCAGCCAATCACGGATCTATGGCTACACCTTC. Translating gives CASSQSRIYGYTF.

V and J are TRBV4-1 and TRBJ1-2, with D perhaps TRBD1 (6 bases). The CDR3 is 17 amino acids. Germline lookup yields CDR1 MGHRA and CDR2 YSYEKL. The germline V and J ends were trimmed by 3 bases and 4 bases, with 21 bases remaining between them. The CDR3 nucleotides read TGCGCCAGCAGCCAGGACCCGACCGGAGGGGGAAGCTATGGCTACACCTTC. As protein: CASSQDPTGGGSYGYTF.

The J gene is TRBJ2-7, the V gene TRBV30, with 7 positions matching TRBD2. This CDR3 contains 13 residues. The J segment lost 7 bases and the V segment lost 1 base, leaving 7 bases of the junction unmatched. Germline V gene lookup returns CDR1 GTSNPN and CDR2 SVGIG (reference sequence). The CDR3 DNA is TGTGCCTGGAGTGCAAGCGGGACGGGAGAGCAGTACTTC. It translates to CAWSASGTGEQYF.

CDR3 amino acids: CATSRAQGGQPQHF. The CDR3 nucleotides are TGTGCCACCAGCAGAGCCCAAGGGGGGCAGCCCCAGCATTTT. This rearrangement joins TRBV15 to TRBJ1-5; D is perhaps TRBD1 (6 bases). The CDR3 consists of 14 residues. Trimming took off 1 base at V and 7 bases at J, with 11 bases between the two ends. Germline V gene lookup returns CDR1 LNHNV and CDR2 YYDKDF (reference sequence).

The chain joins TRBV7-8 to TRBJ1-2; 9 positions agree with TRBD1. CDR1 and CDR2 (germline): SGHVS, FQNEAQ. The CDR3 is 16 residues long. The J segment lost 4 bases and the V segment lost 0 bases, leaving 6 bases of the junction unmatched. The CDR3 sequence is CASSLASTGGFYGYTF. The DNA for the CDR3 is TGTGCCAGCAGCTTAGCTTCTACAGGGGGCTTCTATGGCTACACCTTC.

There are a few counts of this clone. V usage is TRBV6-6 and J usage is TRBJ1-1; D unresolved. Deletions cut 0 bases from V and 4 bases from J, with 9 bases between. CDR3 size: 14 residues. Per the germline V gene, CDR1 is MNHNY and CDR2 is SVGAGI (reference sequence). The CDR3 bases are TGTGCCAGCAGTTACTCGAGGGAGGGCACTGAAGCTTTCTTT. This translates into CASSYSREGTEAFF.

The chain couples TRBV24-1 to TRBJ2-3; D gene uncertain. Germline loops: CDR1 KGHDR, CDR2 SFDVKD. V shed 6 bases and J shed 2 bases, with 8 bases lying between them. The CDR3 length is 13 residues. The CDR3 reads CATSTQPTDTQYF. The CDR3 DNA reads TGTGCCACCAGTACCCAGCCCACAGATACGCAGTATTTT.

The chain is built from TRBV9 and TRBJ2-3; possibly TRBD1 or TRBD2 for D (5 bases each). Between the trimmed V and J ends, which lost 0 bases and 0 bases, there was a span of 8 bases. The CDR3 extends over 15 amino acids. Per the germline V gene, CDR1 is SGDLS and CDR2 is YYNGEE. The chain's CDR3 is CASSVEWGSTDTQYF. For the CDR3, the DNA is TGTGCCAGCAGCGTAGAGTGGGGGAGCACAGATACGCAGTATTTT.

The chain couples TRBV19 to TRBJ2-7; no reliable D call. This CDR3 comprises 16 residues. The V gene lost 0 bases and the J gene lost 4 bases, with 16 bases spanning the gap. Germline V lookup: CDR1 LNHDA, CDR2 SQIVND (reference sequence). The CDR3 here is CASSIDLTPIPYEQYF. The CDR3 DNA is TGTGCCAGTAGTATAGATTTGACACCGATACCGTACGAGCAGTACTTC.

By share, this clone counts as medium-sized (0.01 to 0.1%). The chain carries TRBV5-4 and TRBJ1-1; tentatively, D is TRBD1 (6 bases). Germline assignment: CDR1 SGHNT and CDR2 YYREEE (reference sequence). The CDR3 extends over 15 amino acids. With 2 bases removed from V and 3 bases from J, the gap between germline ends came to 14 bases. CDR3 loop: CASSFGGQLDTEAFF. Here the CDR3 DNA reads TGTGCCAGCAGCTTTGGTGGACAGTTGGACACTGAAGCTTTCTTT.

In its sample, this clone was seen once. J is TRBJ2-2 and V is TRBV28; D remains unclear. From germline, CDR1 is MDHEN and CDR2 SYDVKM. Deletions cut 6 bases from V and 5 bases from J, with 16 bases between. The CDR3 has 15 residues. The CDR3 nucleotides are TGTGCCAGCAGCATAAGCCTTAAGGGAACCGGGGAGCTGTTTTTT. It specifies CASSISLKGTGELFF.

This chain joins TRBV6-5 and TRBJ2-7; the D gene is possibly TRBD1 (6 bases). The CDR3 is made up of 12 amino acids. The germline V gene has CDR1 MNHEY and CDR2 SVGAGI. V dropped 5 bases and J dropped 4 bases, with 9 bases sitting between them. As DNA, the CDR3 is TGTGCCAGCAGTCAACAGGGATACGAGCAGTACTTC. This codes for CASSQQGYEQYF.

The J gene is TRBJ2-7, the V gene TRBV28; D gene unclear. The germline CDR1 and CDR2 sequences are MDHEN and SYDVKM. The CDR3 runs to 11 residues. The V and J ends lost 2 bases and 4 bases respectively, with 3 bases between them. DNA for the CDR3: TGTGCCAGCAGTTTAAGGTACGAGCAGTACTTC. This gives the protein CASSLRYEQYF. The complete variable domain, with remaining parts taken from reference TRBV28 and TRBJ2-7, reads DVKVTQSSRYLVKRTGEKVFLECVQDMDHENMFWYRQDPGLGLRLIYFSYDVKMKEKGDIPEGYSVSREKKERFSLILESASTNQTSMYLCASSLRYEQYFGPGTRLTVT.

CDR3: CASSLGDASTDTQYF. In nucleotides, the CDR3 is TGTGCCAGCAGTTTGGGAGATGCTAGCACAGATACGCAGTATTTT. This chain joins TRBV27 and TRBJ2-3; D is perhaps TRBD2 (5 bases). CDR3 length: 15 amino acids. V lost 3 bases and J lost 0, with 10 bases in between. Per germline, CDR1 MNHEY and CDR2 SMNVEV (reference sequence).